This T cell receptor (beta chain) was identified during a study of T cells in Graves' hyperthyroidism and ophthalmopathy. Study-level results: Blood samples included most of the expanded thyroid clonotypes exceeding 0.001. The model identified upcoming ophthalmopathy a median roughly 6 months ahead of onset.

The source material, RNA transcripts, was used to amplify TCR beta CDR3 regions. First-round RT-PCR with HTBI primers amplified the TCR CDR3 region. A single record per CDR3 protein comes from TCRdb applying MiXCR to the multiplex PCR reads. The sample records fewer than 900,000 distinct CDR3 sequences, around a sixth being singletons. This clonotype was observed a handful of times. What it binds is not known. Germline V gene lookup returns CDR1 MNHNS and CDR2 SASEGT. The V end was cut by 6 bases, the J end by 3 bases, with 15 bases between. The CDR3 is 14 amino acids. Any patient presenting with uncontrolled infection, other autoimmune disease, pregnancy or lactation was left out. Diagnosing involved the use of clinical symptoms, serum thyroxine and TRAb, thyroid ultrasound and orbital computed tomography.

V gene TRBV6-1 combines with J gene TRBJ2-7; TRBD1 is a possible D gene (6 bases). The clonotype originates from a woman in her forties or fifties with Graves' hyperthyroidism that later progressed to Graves' ophthalmopathy. Source material: blood. The CDR3 here is CASRPQGRNYEQYF. CDR3 DNA: TGTGCCAGCAGACCACAGGGTAGAAACTACGAGCAGTACTTC.